This TCR beta chain derives from a study of T cells expressing NK-cell markers. Looking at the study overall: Cells sorted as CD3+CD56+NKG2C+, CD3+CD56+NKG2C- and CD3+CD56-NKG2C+ T cells supplied the TCR beta repertoires. Out of eight donors sequenced, seven tested HCMV-seropositive and the remaining one seronegative.

Comments on this clonotype: Its target is not known.

TCRdb re-called the 5' RACE reads; every CDR3 protein appears as one record, without DNA. This repertoire includes about half a million distinct CDR3 sequences. The CDR3 is 13 amino acids. The germline V gene encodes CDR1 MNHEY and CDR2 SVGAGI. Study-level points and caveats: The share of CD8+ T cells held by dominant NKG2C+ clonotypes was about 1.0-7.5% in about 6 donors. In several donors, dominant clonotypes made up about 28.3-65% of CD3+CD56-NKG2C+ cells.

This chain uses TRBV6-5 with TRBJ2-7. What was sequenced was blood T cells: a sorted CD56 or NKG2C T cell subset, CD4+ or CD8+ T cells, or bulk PBMC T cells (not recorded which). The TCR originated in a woman between 45 and 65 years old in good health. CDR3 protein: CASSRTLPYEQYF.